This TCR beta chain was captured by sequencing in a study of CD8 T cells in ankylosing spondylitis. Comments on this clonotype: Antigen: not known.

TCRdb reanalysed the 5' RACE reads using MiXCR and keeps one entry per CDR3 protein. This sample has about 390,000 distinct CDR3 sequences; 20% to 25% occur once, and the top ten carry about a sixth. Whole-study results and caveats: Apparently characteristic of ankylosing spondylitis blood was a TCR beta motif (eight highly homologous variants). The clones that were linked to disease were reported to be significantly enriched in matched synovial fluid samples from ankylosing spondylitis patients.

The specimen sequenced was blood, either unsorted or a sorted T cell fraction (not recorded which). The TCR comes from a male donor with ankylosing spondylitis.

This CDR3 reads CASSQDYAGGETQYF. Here the CDR3 DNA reads TGTGCCAGCAGCCAAGATTACGCGGGAGGGGAGACCCAGTACTTC. The chain couples TRBV3-1 to TRBJ2-5, with 9 bases identical to TRBD2. The CDR3 totals 15 residues. CDR1 and CDR2 from the germline V gene are LGHDT and YNNKEL (reference sequence). The V gene end was trimmed by 0 bases and the J gene end by 5 bases; junction bases not matched to a gene: 4.